This TCR beta chain stems from a study of T cell responses to AZD1222 COVID-19 vaccine. Study as a whole: The analysis combined second doses at about 4 or about 12 weeks. Study findings and constraints: Clonal diversity was possibly underestimated; the donors were predominantly white British and more often female. CD4 TCRs linked to vaccination spanned spike, dominating at 160-218 and 743-854. Nearly half of spike-specific TCRs reportedly target unmutated variant regions.

The CDR3 runs 14 residues. Trimming shortened V by 1 base and J by 2 bases, and 6 bases separated the two germline ends. The germline CDR1 and CDR2 sequences are MGHDK and SYGVNS. The protocol was immunoSEQ multiplex PCR, while the TCRdb copy is restricted to in-frame clones and leaves out a portion. The table lists roughly 170,000 clones, roughly 93% of them singletons. To note about this clone: Its specificity is unknown.

The chain couples TRBV25-1 to TRBJ1-3; no reliable D call. Sequencing was performed on peripheral blood, taken on day 0 of AZD1222 vaccination. This TCR was sampled from an adult in good health. CDR3 region: CASSEFGTGNTIYF. CDR3 in DNA: TGTGCCAGCAGTGAATTTGGTACTGGAAACACCATATATTTT.